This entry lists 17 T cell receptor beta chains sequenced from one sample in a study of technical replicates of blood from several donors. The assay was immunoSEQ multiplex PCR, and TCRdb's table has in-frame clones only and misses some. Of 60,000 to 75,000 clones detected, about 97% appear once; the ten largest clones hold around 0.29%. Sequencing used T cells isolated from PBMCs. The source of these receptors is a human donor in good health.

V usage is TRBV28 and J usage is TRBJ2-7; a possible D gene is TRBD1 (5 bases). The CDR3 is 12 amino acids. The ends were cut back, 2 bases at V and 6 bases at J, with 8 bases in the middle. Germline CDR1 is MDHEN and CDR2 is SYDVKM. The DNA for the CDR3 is TGTGCCAGCAGTTTAGCAGGGCGCGAGCAGTACTTC. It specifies CASSLAGREQYF.

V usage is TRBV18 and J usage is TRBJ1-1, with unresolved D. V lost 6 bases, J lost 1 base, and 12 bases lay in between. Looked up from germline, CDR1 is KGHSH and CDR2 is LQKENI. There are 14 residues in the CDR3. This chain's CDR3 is CASSTGLGNTEAFF. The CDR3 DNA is TGTGCCAGCTCGACTGGACTGGGGAACACTGAAGCTTTCTTT.

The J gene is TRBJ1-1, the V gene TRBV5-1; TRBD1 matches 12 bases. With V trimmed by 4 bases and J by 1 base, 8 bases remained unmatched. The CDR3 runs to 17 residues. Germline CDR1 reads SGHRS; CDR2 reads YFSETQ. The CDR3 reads CASSTGTGGMGNTEAFF. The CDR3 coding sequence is TGCGCCAGCAGCACCGGGACAGGGGGCATGGGGAACACTGAAGCTTTCTTT.

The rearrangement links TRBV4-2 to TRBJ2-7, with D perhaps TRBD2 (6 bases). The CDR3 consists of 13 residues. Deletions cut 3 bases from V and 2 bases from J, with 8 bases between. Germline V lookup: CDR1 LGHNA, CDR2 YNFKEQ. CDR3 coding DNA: TGTGCCAGCAGCCATGGAGGGCCCTACGAGCAGTACTTC. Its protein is CASSHGGPYEQYF.

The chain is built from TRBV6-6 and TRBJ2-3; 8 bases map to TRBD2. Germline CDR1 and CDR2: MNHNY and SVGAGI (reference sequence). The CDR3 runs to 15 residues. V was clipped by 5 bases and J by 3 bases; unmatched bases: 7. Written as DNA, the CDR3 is TGTGCCAGCAGTACCCAAGCGGGAGAAACAGATACGCAGTATTTT. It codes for CASSTQAGETDTQYF.

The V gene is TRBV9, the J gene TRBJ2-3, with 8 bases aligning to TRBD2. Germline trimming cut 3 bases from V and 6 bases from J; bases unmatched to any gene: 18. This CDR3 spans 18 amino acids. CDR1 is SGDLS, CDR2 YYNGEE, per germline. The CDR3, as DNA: TGTGCCAGCAGCGGCCCCGAGGCTCATAGCGGGGCACTGGATACGCAGTATTTT. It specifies CASSGPEAHSGALDTQYF.

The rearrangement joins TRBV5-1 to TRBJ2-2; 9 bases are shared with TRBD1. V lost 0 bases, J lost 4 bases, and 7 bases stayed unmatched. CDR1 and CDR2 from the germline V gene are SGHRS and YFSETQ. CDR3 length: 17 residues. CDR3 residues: CASSLAVATGGTGELFF. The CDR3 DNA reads TGCGCCAGCAGCTTGGCTGTGGCGACAGGGGGCACCGGGGAGCTGTTTTTT.

CDR3: CASSRGQAHQPQHF. The CDR3 nucleotides are TGTGCCAGCAGCAGAGGACAGGCTCATCAGCCCCAGCATTTT. The chain carries TRBV6-5 and TRBJ1-5; 7 positions agree with TRBD1. This CDR3 region has 14 residues. Germline values: CDR1 MNHEY, CDR2 SVGAGI. J gave up 5 bases and V 6 bases, and 7 bases lay outside the gene matches.

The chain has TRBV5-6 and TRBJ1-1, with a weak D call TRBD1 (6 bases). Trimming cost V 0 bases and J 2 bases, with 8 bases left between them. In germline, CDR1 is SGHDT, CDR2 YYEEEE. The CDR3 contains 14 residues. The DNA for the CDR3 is TGTGCCAGCAGCTTGGCACAGGGAAACACTGAAGCTTTCTTT. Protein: CASSLAQGNTEAFF.

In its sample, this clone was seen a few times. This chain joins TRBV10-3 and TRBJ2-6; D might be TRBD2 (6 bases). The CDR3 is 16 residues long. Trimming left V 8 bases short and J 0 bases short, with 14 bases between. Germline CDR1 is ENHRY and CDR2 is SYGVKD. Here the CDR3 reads CAIPGLASSGANVLTF. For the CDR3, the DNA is TGTGCCATCCCGGGACTGGCTAGCTCTGGGGCCAACGTCCTGACTTTC.

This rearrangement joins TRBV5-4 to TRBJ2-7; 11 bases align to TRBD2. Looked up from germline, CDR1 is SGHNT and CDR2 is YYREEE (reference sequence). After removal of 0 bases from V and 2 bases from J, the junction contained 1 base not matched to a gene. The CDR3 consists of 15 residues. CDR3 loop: CASSLGLAGTYEQYF. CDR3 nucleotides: TGTGCCAGCAGCTTGGGACTAGCGGGAACCTACGAGCAGTACTTC.

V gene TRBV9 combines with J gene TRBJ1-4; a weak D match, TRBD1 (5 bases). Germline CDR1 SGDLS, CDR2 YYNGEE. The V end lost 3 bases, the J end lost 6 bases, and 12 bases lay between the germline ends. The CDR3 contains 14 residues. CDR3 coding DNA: TGTGCCAGCAGCGCCAGGGCATCTTATGAAAAACTGTTTTTT. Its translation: CASSARASYEKLFF.

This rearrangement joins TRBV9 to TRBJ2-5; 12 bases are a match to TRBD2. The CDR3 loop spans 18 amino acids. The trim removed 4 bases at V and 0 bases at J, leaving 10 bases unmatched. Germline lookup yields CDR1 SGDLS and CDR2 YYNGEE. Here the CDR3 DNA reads TGTGCCAGCAGCCCACGGACTAGCGGGACCTTGTACCAAGAGACCCAGTACTTC. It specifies CASSPRTSGTLYQETQYF.

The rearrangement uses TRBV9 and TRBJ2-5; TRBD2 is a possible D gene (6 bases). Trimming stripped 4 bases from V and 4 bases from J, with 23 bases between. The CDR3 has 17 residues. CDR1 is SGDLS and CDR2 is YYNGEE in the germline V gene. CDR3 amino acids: CASSRSSEGEAGETQYF. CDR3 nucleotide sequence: TGTGCCAGCAGCCGAAGTTCAGAAGGGGAGGCGGGAGAGACCCAGTACTTC.

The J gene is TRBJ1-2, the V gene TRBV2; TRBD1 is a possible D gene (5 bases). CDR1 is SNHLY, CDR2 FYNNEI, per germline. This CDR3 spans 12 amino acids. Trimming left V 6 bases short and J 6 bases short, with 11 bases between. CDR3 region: CASREGTHGYTF. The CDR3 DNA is TGTGCCAGCAGGGAGGGGACCCATGGCTACACCTTC.

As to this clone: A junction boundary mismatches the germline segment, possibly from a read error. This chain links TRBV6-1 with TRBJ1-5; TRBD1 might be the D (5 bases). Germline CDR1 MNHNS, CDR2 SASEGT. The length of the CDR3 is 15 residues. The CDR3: CASGEQQGIGQPQHF. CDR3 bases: TGTGCCAGCGGTGAACAGCAGGGCATCGGGCAGCCCCAGCATTTT.

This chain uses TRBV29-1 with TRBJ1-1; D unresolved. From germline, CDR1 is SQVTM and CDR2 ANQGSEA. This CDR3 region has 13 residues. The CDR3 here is CSSSGGPYTEAFF. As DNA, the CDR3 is TGCAGTTCCAGTGGAGGGCCCTACACTGAAGCTTTCTTT.